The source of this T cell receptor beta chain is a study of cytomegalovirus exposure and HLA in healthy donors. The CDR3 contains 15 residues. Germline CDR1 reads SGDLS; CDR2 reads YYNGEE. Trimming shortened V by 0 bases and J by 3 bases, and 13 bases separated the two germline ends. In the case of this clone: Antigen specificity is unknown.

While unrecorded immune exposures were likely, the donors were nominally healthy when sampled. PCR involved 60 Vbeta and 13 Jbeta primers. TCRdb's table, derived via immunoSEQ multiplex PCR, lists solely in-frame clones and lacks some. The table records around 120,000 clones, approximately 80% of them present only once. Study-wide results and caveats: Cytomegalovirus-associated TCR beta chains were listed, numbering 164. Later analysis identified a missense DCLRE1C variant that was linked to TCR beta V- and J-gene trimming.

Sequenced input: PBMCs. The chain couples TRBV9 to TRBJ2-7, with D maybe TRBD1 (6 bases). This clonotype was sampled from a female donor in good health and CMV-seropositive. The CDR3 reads CASSVGDTLIYEQYF. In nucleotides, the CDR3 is TGTGCCAGCAGCGTAGGGGACACCCTCATCTACGAGCAGTACTTC.